The sequence of this T cell receptor beta chain was determined in a study of T cells in Graves' hyperthyroidism and ophthalmopathy. Overall study results and limits: Ophthalmopathy stood apart from stable hyperthyroidism in a 13 V-J model.

Regarding this clonotype: As yet, its antigen is unknown.

The CDR3 has 15 residues. Trimming left V 4 bases short and J 7 bases short, with 18 bases between. Template material for amplifying TCR beta CDR3 regions consisted of RNA transcripts. The TCR CDR3 was amplified in a first-round RT-PCR using the HTBI primer set. TCRdb re-analysed the multiplex PCR reads in MiXCR, keeping a single row per CDR3 protein. The sample records about 130,000 distinct CDR3 sequences, over 20% being singletons. Hyperthyroidism, newly diagnosed and lasting under 2 months, affected patients aged 18 to 65. The source material was blood. The source of this sequence is a woman between 45 and 60 years old with Graves' hyperthyroidism that later progressed to Graves' ophthalmopathy. This chain links TRBV12-3 or TRBV12-4 with TRBJ2-3; the D gene is possibly TRBD2 (6 bases). CDR3 nucleotide sequence: TGTGCCAGCAGTTCGTACGGGGGATATGCGAATACGCAGTATTTT. Protein product: CASSSYGGYANTQYF.